A selection of T cell receptor beta chains follows, all from one sample in a study of post-analysis software for immune sequencing data. From the PCR reads, TCRdb called clonotypes with MiXCR, one entry per CDR3 protein. Of roughly 430,000 distinct CDR3 sequences detected, 30% to 40% appear once; the ten largest clones hold approximately 7.1%. Sequenced material: blood. The receptor set was obtained from a girl aged 2-10 years with multiple sclerosis. Each CDR3 is given with its conserved first and last residue. A D gene is named only where the DNA matches it firmly. Clone size appears in some rows only: once, few, many, or a class for an expanded clone.

CASSRWSVLNSPLHF | TGTGCCAGCAGCCGGTGGTCGGTTCTGAATTCACCCCTCCACTTT | TRBV7-2 | - | - | TRBJ1-6
CASSLGGTSDTEAFF | TGCGCCAGCAGCTTGGGGGGCACCAGTGACACTGAAGCTTTCTTT | TRBV5-1 | - | - | TRBJ1-1
CSARDGVHYEQYF | TGCAGTGCTAGGGACGGGGTGCACTACGAGCAGTACTTC | TRBV20-1 | - | - | TRBJ2-7
CASSLRGDRGADQPQHF | TGTGCCAGCAGCTTGAGGGGTGACAGGGGGGCCGATCAGCCCCAGCATTTT | TRBV5-5 | TRBD1 | - | TRBJ1-5
CASSKGQGGYEQYF | TGTGCCAGCAGCAAGGGACAGGGAGGATACGAGCAGTACTTC | TRBV21-1 | - | few | TRBJ2-7
CSVWDLYEQYF | TGCAGCGTATGGGACCTCTACGAGCAGTACTTC | TRBV29-1 | - | - | TRBJ2-7
CASSGPGGNEQFF | TGTGCCTCGAGCGGGCCAGGGGGCAATGAGCAGTTCTTC | TRBV3-1 | - | few | TRBJ2-1
CASSQAKFLNGANVLTF | TGTGCCAGCAGCCAAGCGAAGTTCCTTAATGGGGCCAACGTCCTGACTTTC | TRBV3-1 | - | - | TRBJ2-6
CASSTPAGSSYEQYF | TGCGCCAGCAGCACTCCAGCGGGGAGCTCCTACGAGCAGTACTTC | TRBV5-1 | TRBD2 | - | TRBJ2-7
CASSNGQAGNTEAFF | TGCGCCAGCAGCAACGGACAGGCTGGGAACACTGAAGCTTTCTTT | TRBV5-1 | TRBD1 | few | TRBJ1-1
CASSLRGSGTYNEQFF | TGTGCCAGCAGCTTAAGGGGTAGCGGGACCTACAATGAGCAGTTCTTC | TRBV7-3 | TRBD2 | few | TRBJ2-1
CSIRESSYEQYF | TGCAGCATCAGGGAGAGCTCCTACGAGCAGTACTTC | TRBV29-1 | - | few | TRBJ2-7
CSARDPNGAPETQYF | TGCAGTGCTAGAGATCCTAACGGGGCCCCGGAGACCCAGTACTTC | TRBV20-1 | - | - | TRBJ2-5
CASSPARQGIVYNEQFF | TGTGCCAGCAGTCCCGCCAGACAGGGAATAGTTTACAATGAGCAATTCTTC | TRBV28 | TRBD1 | - | TRBJ2-1
CATSRGVSRQYF | TGTGCCACCAGTAGAGGGGTGTCCAGGCAGTACTTC | TRBV15 | - | few | TRBJ2-7
CASRTLAGGTDTQYF | TGTGCCAGCAGAACACTAGCGGGAGGAACAGATACGCAGTATTTT | TRBV7-2 | TRBD2 | - | TRBJ2-3
CASSYLPGTGDYGYTF | TGTGCCAGCAGTTACTTACCCGGGACAGGGGACTATGGCTACACCTTC | TRBV6-5 | TRBD1 | few | TRBJ1-2
CASSLAMDRGDYGYTF | TGCGCCAGCAGCTTGGCCATGGACAGGGGCGACTATGGCTACACCTTC | TRBV5-1 | TRBD1 | many | TRBJ1-2
CSVESGYYGYTF | TGCAGCGTCGAGTCAGGGTACTATGGCTACACCTTC | TRBV29-1 | - | - | TRBJ1-2
CASSTGSGEQYF | TGTGCCAGCAGCACCGGTAGCGGCGAGCAGTACTTC | TRBV13 | - | few | TRBJ2-7
CASSYLRTGHSYEQYF | TGTGCCAGCAGTTACCTCCGGACAGGGCATTCCTACGAGCAGTACTTC | TRBV6-6 | TRBD1 | - | TRBJ2-7
CASSPSGAISYEQYF | TGTGCCAGCAGCCCGTCAGGGGCTATTTCCTACGAGCAGTACTTC | TRBV28 | - | few | TRBJ2-7
CASSLFSGATDTQYF | TGCGCCAGCAGCTTATTTTCAGGGGCCACAGATACGCAGTATTTT | TRBV5-1 | - | - | TRBJ2-3
CATSDLGGLAGVTDTQYF | TGTGCCACCAGTGATTTAGGGGGACTAGCGGGAGTCACAGATACGCAGTATTTT | TRBV24-1 | TRBD2 | - | TRBJ2-3
CASSPLRLAGGPGGSYNEQFF | TGTGCCAGCAGTCCCCTTCGGCTAGCGGGAGGGCCGGGGGGTTCCTACAATGAGCAGTTCTTC | TRBV27 | TRBD2 | - | TRBJ2-1
CRAKLNRGQITGNTRYF | TGCAGGGCTAAGTTAAACAGGGGGCAAATCACTGGAAACACCAGATATTTT | TRBV20-1 | TRBD1 | - | TRBJ1-3
CASSLAGVRNEQFF | TGCGCCAGCAGCTTGGCGGGAGTTAGGAATGAGCAGTTCTTC | TRBV5-1 | - | - | TRBJ2-1
CASSPTQGLAGHNEQFF | TGTGCCAGCAGCCCCACCCAGGGACTAGCGGGCCACAATGAGCAGTTCTTC | TRBV7-3 | TRBD2 | few | TRBJ2-1
CASSALDRVGDQPQHF | TGTGCCAGTAGTGCCCTAGACAGGGTAGGGGATCAGCCCCAGCATTTT | TRBV19 | TRBD1 | - | TRBJ1-5
CASHFGTSGNTGELFF | TGTGCCAGCCACTTTGGGACTAGCGGAAACACCGGGGAGTTGTTTTTT | TRBV28 | TRBD2 | - | TRBJ2-2
CASSLYRAEAFF | TGTGCCAGCAGTTTATACAGGGCTGAAGCTTTCTTT | TRBV28 | - | once | TRBJ1-1
CASSPRADGGYTF | TGTGCCAGCAGCCCCCGGGCAGATGGTGGCTACACCTTC | TRBV3-1 | - | many | TRBJ1-2
CASSSEAAGTDTQYF | TGCGCCAGCAGTTCCGAAGCCGCCGGCACAGATACGCAGTATTTT | TRBV10-1 | - | few | TRBJ2-3
CASSLTLGSNQPQHF | TGTGCCAGCAGTTTAACCTTGGGTAGCAATCAGCCCCAGCATTTT | TRBV27 | - | once | TRBJ1-5
CATSRDRDWVREYF | TGTGCCACCAGCAGGGACAGGGATTGGGTCCGAGAGTACTTC | TRBV15 | TRBD1 | - | TRBJ2-4
CASSGINRQDKVGQYF | TGCGCCAGCAGCGGAATTAACAGACAGGACAAGGTCGGGCAGTACTTC | TRBV5-1 | - | - | TRBJ2-5
CASSQFLTYEQYF | TGTGCCAGCAGCCAGTTCCTAACCTACGAGCAGTACTTC | TRBV14 | - | - | TRBJ2-7
CASRLDRNSPLHF | TGTGCCAGCAGACTTGACAGAAATTCACCCCTCCACTTT | TRBV7-6 | - | - | TRBJ1-6
CASSIGRQSNQPQHF | TGTGCCAGTAGTATAGGCAGGCAGAGCAATCAGCCCCAGCATTTT | TRBV19 | - | - | TRBJ1-5
CASSYSYMEMNEKLFF | TGTGCCAGCAGTTACTCGTATATGGAGATGAATGAAAAACTGTTTTTT | TRBV6-5 | - | few | TRBJ1-4
CASSFGNEQFF | TGTGCCAGCAGCTTCGGGAATGAGCAGTTCTTC | TRBV12-3/TRBV12-4 | - | many | TRBJ2-1
CASSDQSGGRTEAFF | TGTGCCAGCAGTGATCAATCAGGGGGTCGAACTGAAGCTTTCTTT | TRBV2 | TRBD1 | - | TRBJ1-1
CASRVGGGLGKGKLFF | TGTGCCAGCAGAGTCGGGGGAGGCTTGGGAAAGGGAAAACTGTTTTTT | TRBV6-1 | - | few | TRBJ1-4
CSVGYWTEAYEQYF | TGCAGCGTTGGGTACTGGACTGAAGCCTACGAGCAGTACTTC | TRBV29-1 | - | - | TRBJ2-7
CASSLSREDNEQFF | TGCGCCAGCAGCTTGTCGCGGGAAGACAATGAGCAGTTCTTC | TRBV5-1 | - | once | TRBJ2-1
CAISDGRPDTQYF | TGTGCCATCAGTGATGGGCGCCCAGATACGCAGTATTTT | TRBV10-3 | - | few | TRBJ2-3
CASSSDRGVYNEQFF | TGTGCCAGCAGCTCCGACAGGGGGGTCTACAATGAGCAGTTCTTC | TRBV6-5 | TRBD1 | few | TRBJ2-1
CASSLDPNNEQFF | TGCGCCAGCAGCTTGGACCCAAACAATGAGCAGTTCTTC | TRBV5-1 | - | few | TRBJ2-1
CASSRKGNEQYF | TGTGCCAGCAGCAGGAAGGGAAACGAGCAGTACTTC | TRBV12-3/TRBV12-4 | - | - | TRBJ2-7
CASSLAVPVQSYEQYF | TGTGCCAGCAGCTTAGCGGTTCCAGTTCAGTCCTACGAGCAGTACTTC | TRBV7-2 | - | few | TRBJ2-7
CASSLAPGPRDEQYF | TGTGCCAGCAGCTTAGCACCGGGACCTCGGGACGAGCAGTACTTC | TRBV11-1 | - | - | TRBJ2-7
CASGLSPRVPDTDTQYF | TGTGCTAGTGGTTTGTCTCCCCGTGTGCCGGACACAGATACGCAGTATTTT | TRBV12-5 | - | few | TRBJ2-3
CASGGRGGTDTQYF | TGTGCCAGCGGCGGGAGAGGGGGCACAGATACGCAGTATTTT | TRBV2 | TRBD2 | - | TRBJ2-3